This TCR beta chain came from a study of blood T cell repertoires in COVID-19. The wider study: Samples taken during acute and convalescent COVID-19 were collected in the United States, Italy and Spain. PBMCs, B-cell-depleted T cells, or T cells provided the cDNA or gDNA that made up the material.

After removal of 0 bases from V and 5 bases from J, the junction contained 12 bases not matched to a gene. Per the germline V gene, CDR1 is SGHKS and CDR2 is YYEKEE (reference sequence). The CDR3 runs to 17 residues. Per the original data handling: Researchers report that nucleated cell counts were estimated from reference gene primer amplification. Assay: immunoSEQ multiplex PCR; the TCRdb copy retains only in-frame clones and omits some. The V and J calls and clone size are taken from that table; D and trimming were inferred from the DNA. The sample shows 96,000 or so clones, 85% to 95% of them seen only once.

The TCR originated in a man aged 55 to 70 with acute or convalescent COVID-19. The specimen sequenced was peripheral blood. The J gene is TRBJ2-7, the V gene TRBV5-5, with 9 bases fitting TRBD2. This CDR3 is CASSLVLAGAVKDEQYF. In nucleotides, the CDR3 is TGTGCCAGCAGCTTGGTTTTAGCGGGAGCAGTCAAGGACGAGCAGTACTTC. Full variable domain (remainder filled in from reference TRBV5-5 and TRBJ2-7): DAGVTQSPTHLIKTRGQQVTLRCSPISGHKSVSWYQQVLGQGPQFIFQYYEKEERGRGNFPDRFSARQFPNYSSELNVNALLLGDSALYLCASSLVLAGAVKDEQYFGPGTRLTVT.